This is a list of T cell receptor beta chains from one sample in a study of T cells after yellow fever vaccination. MiXCR, applied by TCRdb to the 5' RACE reads, yields one record per CDR3 protein. The profile shows fewer than 350,000 distinct CDR3 sequences, around 3.9% of them singletons. The specimen comprised PBMCs, sampled on the day of the yellow fever booster vaccination. The receptors were gathered from a man between 18 and 29 years old who received the YFV17D yellow fever vaccine. Both conserved end residues are part of each CDR3. Fields, in order: V gene, J gene, clone size, CDR3 length, D gene, CDR3 DNA, CDR3 protein. D genes are given only for firm matches. A clone size is listed for some rows: how often the clone was seen (once, few, many), or a class if it is expanded.

TRBV5-1,TRBJ2-3,many,14,.,TGCGCCAGCAGCTCCGGGACGCCGGGAAATACGCAGTATTTT,CASSSGTPGNTQYF
TRBV9,TRBJ2-3,.,15,TRBD1,TGTGCCAGCAGCGTCCTCGGACAGGGAACAGATACGCAGTATTTT,CASSVLGQGTDTQYF
TRBV5-5,TRBJ2-7,many,14,.,TGTGCCAGCAGCCAGAGTCGGAGCGGAGATAAGCAGTACTTC,CASSQSRSGDKQYF
TRBV7-2,TRBJ2-5,few,15,TRBD1,TGTGCCAGCAGCTTACAGGGGGCGGTAGGGGAGACCCAGTACTTC,CASSLQGAVGETQYF
TRBV5-6,TRBJ2-5,few,13,.,TGTGCCAGCAGCTACGGGACACGGGAGACCCAGTACTTC,CASSYGTRETQYF
TRBV4-1,TRBJ1-1,many,16,.,TGCGCCAGCAGCCAAGATCGGGGGGGGGTTAGCTCTGAAGCTTTCTTT,CASSQDRGGVSSEAFF
TRBV5-1,TRBJ2-3,many,15,.,TGCGCCAGCAGCTTGTGGGCGGGGAGCACAGATACGCAGTATTTT,CASSLWAGSTDTQYF
TRBV4-3,TRBJ2-1,.,16,TRBD2,TGCGCCAGCAGCCAAGGGTTGCGGGGGACCTACAATGAGCAGTTCTTC,CASSQGLRGTYNEQFF
TRBV2,TRBJ2-1,many,18,TRBD2,TGTGCCAGCAGTGAACAGACTAGCGGGGGGCTTGCATACAATGAGCAGTTCTTC,CASSEQTSGGLAYNEQFF
TRBV11-2,TRBJ2-3,many,17,.,TGTGCCAGCAGTGTGGGCCTCGGGGAAGCAAGAACAGATACGCAGTATTTT,CASSVGLGEARTDTQYF
TRBV5-5,TRBJ2-3,.,12,.,TGTGCCAGCAGCACCCTCACAGATACGCAGTATTTT,CASSTLTDTQYF
TRBV6-5,TRBJ2-5,.,14,.,TGTGCCAGCAGTTACTCCCCAGGGTTGCAGACCCAGTACTTC,CASSYSPGLQTQYF
TRBV20-1,TRBJ1-5,many,12,.,TGCAGTGCTATACCAGTGAATCAGCCCCAGCATTTT,CSAIPVNQPQHF
TRBV4-3,TRBJ2-1,many,15,TRBD2,TGCGCCAGCAGCCAAATAGCGGGGGCCTACAATGAGCAGTTCTTC,CASSQIAGAYNEQFF
TRBV10-3,TRBJ1-6,.,15,.,TGTGCCATCAGTGACCGCACCGCCTTTAATTCACCCCTCCACTTT,CAISDRTAFNSPLHF
TRBV12-3/TRBV12-4,TRBJ1-1,few,16,TRBD1,TGTGCCAGCAGCCCGGGTCCCGGACAGGGCGGAACTGAAGCTTTCTTT,CASSPGPGQGGTEAFF
TRBV7-2,TRBJ2-6,many,15,.,TGTGCCAGCAGTACCTCAGGGTCTGGGGCCAACGTCCTGACTTTC,CASSTSGSGANVLTF
TRBV5-4,TRBJ1-2,.,15,.,TGTGCCAGCAGCTCCGGGACGTCCCCTAACTATGGCTACACCTTC,CASSSGTSPNYGYTF
TRBV7-3,TRBJ2-2,many,14,.,TGTGCCAGCAGATTGGGAATTACCACCGGGGAGCTGTTTTTT,CASRLGITTGELFF
TRBV7-8,TRBJ2-1,many,14,.,TGTGCCAGCAGCGCCCAAACAACGGACAATGAGCAGTTCTTC,CASSAQTTDNEQFF
TRBV4-2,TRBJ2-2,few,16,TRBD2,TGTGCCAGCAGCCAAGGGACTAGGACTTCCACCGGGGAGCTGTTTTTT,CASSQGTRTSTGELFF
TRBV15,TRBJ2-3,few,15,.,TGTGCCACCAGCAGAGATAGATCAGGGGCAGATACGCAGTATTTT,CATSRDRSGADTQYF
TRBV20-1,TRBJ2-7,many,15,TRBD2,TGCAGTGCTAGGACAGCGGGGAGCTACTCCTACGAGCAGTACTTC,CSARTAGSYSYEQYF
TRBV7-6,TRBJ2-7,many,14,.,TGTGCCAGCAGCTTAGAGGTCAGATCCTACGAGCAGTACTTC,CASSLEVRSYEQYF
TRBV19,TRBJ2-1,many,13,.,TGTGCCAGTAGTATGGGTAGCCCGGGGGAGCAGTTCTTC,CASSMGSPGEQFF
TRBV10-3,TRBJ2-1,few,16,.,TGTGCCATCAGTGGGGGCCCTTACAGCTCCTACAATGAGCAGTTCTTC,CAISGGPYSSYNEQFF
TRBV12-3/TRBV12-4,TRBJ2-1,many,11,.,TGTGCCAGCAGTTTTACCGTTGAGCAGTTCTTC,CASSFTVEQFF
TRBV5-6,TRBJ1-5,.,13,.,TGTGCCAGCAGCCGGGGGTTAAATCCGGCCCAGCATTTT,CASSRGLNPAQHF
TRBV18,TRBJ2-5,many,13,.,TGTGCCAGCTCACGCGACATCCAAGAGACCCAGTACTTC,CASSRDIQETQYF
TRBV12-3/TRBV12-4,TRBJ1-1,many,14,.,TGTGCCAGCAGTTTTATGATCAGGAACACTGAAGCTTTCTTT,CASSFMIRNTEAFF
TRBV5-6,TRBJ2-1,many,15,.,TGTGCCAGCAGTTTTACTAGTCACTATTACAATGAGCAGTTCTTC,CASSFTSHYYNEQFF
TRBV27,TRBJ2-3,many,15,.,TGTGCCAGCAGTTTTGGTGGGGGGCACACAGATACGCAGTATTTT,CASSFGGGHTDTQYF
TRBV7-9,TRBJ1-2,many,13,.,TGTGCCAGCAGCTTTAGCCCCGGGTCGGGCTACACCTTC,CASSFSPGSGYTF
TRBV29-1,TRBJ2-4,many,13,TRBD1,TGCAGCGTGCCCGGGACAGGGAAAAACATTCAGTACTTC,CSVPGTGKNIQYF
TRBV29-1,TRBJ1-2,few,15,.,TGCAGCTCGCAGGGGTCGCAGAGGGATAACTATGGCTACACCTTC,CSSQGSQRDNYGYTF
TRBV30,TRBJ2-2,.,12,.,TGTGCCTGGACCCCAGGAACCGGGGAGCTGATTTTT,CAWTPGTGELIF
TRBV6-6,TRBJ2-2,.,15,TRBD2,TGTGCCAGCACTAGACTAGCGGCAAACACCGGGGAGCTGTTTTTT,CASTRLAANTGELFF
TRBV15,TRBJ2-2,many,16,TRBD1,TGTGCCACCAGCAGTATGGGACAGGCCAACACCGGGGAGCTGTTTTTT,CATSSMGQANTGELFF
TRBV20-1,TRBJ2-1,many,13,TRBD2,TGCAGTCCCAGGGCGGGGGGCTTTAATGAGCAGTTCTTC,CSPRAGGFNEQFF
TRBV7-2,TRBJ2-6,few,18,.,TGTGCCAGCAGCTTAGCGGTCGGACCCGGCTCTGGGGCCAACGTCCTGACTTTC,CASSLAVGPGSGANVLTF
TRBV4-3,TRBJ1-2,few,15,TRBD1,TGCGCCAGCAGCCAAGAGCGGGGACAGGCCTATGGCTACACCTTC,CASSQERGQAYGYTF
TRBV2,TRBJ1-3,few,16,TRBD1,TGTGCCAGCAGTGGAGGGACAGGGACCTCTGGAAACACCATATATTTT,CASSGGTGTSGNTIYF
TRBV10-3,TRBJ2-3,many,11,.,TGTGCCATCTCCGGCACAGATACGCAGTATTTT,CAISGTDTQYF
TRBV5-1,TRBJ1-4,many,15,.,TGCGCCAGCAGCTTGGGACGAGGACCCGGTGAAAAACTGTTTTTT,CASSLGRGPGEKLFF
TRBV5-1,TRBJ2-3,few,16,TRBD2,TGCGCCAGCAGCCTAACGACTAGCGGGAGCACAGATACGCAGTATTTT,CASSLTTSGSTDTQYF
TRBV12-3/TRBV12-4,TRBJ2-3,few,11,TRBD2,TGTGCCAGCAAGGGACTAGCGAGTCAGTATTTT,CASKGLASQYF
TRBV7-6,TRBJ2-1,many,14,.,TGTGCCAGCAGCTTACAGACCCCCGGCGATGAGCAGTTCTTC,CASSLQTPGDEQFF
TRBV9,TRBJ1-3,many,17,.,TGTGCCAGCAGCGGGAGAAAGGACAGATACTCTGGAAACACCATATATTTT,CASSGRKDRYSGNTIYF
TRBV27,TRBJ2-1,few,14,TRBD1,TGTGCCAGCAGTTCGGGACAGACGAACAATGAGCAGTTCTTC,CASSSGQTNNEQFF
TRBV6-6,TRBJ1-2,.,15,.,TGTGCCAGCAGTCAACCGGGACGGACTAACTATGGCTACACCTTC,CASSQPGRTNYGYTF
TRBV6-5,TRBJ1-1,many,15,.,TGTGCCAGCAGTCCCGCCTCCGCCGTGAACACTGAAGCTTTCTTT,CASSPASAVNTEAFF
TRBV6-2/TRBV6-3,TRBJ2-1,many,13,TRBD2,TGTGCCAGCAGTTACATAGCGGGGTGGGGGCAGTTCTTC,CASSYIAGWGQFF
TRBV11-2,TRBJ2-3,.,12,.,TGTGCCAGCACTTTCCCGGGACAAACGCAGTATTTT,CASTFPGQTQYF
TRBV5-8,TRBJ2-3,many,16,.,TGTGCCAGCACCGACGGCCATAGGGGGGTCCCAGATACGCAGTATTTT,CASTDGHRGVPDTQYF